This TCR beta chain was obtained from a study of monozygotic twins with inflammatory bowel disease. The germline CDR1 and CDR2 sequences are MNHEY and SMNVEV (reference sequence). The CDR3 consists of 15 residues. Study results and limitations: The data gave no support to a single strong IBD-associated signal or clonotype.

Investigators made cDNA in eight separate reactions per sample. Template switching introduced UMIs that contain a 6-nucleotide sample barcode. TCRdb processed the 5' RACE reads again and assigns one entry to each CDR3 protein, with no DNA. The sample has 140,000 to 150,000 distinct CDR3 sequences. After skipping T cell sorting, the authors isolated total RNA from whole blood. As for this clonotype: Antigen: not known.

The sequencing sample was made of blood. The sequence derives from a human donor with ulcerative colitis or Crohn's disease, or a healthy co-twin of an affected twin (not recorded which). V gene TRBV27 combines with J gene TRBJ2-1; TCRdb selects TRBD2, and the lack of DNA leaves this call unchecked. The CDR3 region is CASSFGGRAVNEQFF.